What follows are 20 T cell receptor beta chains derived from one specimen sequenced in a study of T cell responses to AZD1222 COVID-19 vaccine. Sequencing used immunoSEQ multiplex PCR; TCRdb keeps in-frame clones, though not all of them. The sample gives under 95,000 clones, around nine tenths of which show up once; around 7% is in the top ten. Source: peripheral blood, taken 28 days after the second AZD1222 dose. Receptors were obtained from an adult who received the AZD1222 COVID-19 vaccine.

V and J are TRBV4-1 and TRBJ2-3; 11 bases agree with TRBD2. The CDR3 runs 15 residues. The germline CDR1 and CDR2 sequences are MGHRA and YSYEKL. V was clipped by 8 bases and J by 3 bases; unmatched bases: 7. Here the CDR3 DNA reads TGCGCCAGCGGCTACCCTAGCGGGAGGACAGATACGCAGTATTTT. Translation gives CASGYPSGRTDTQYF.

This chain connects TRBV24-1 to TRBJ2-1, with no clear D. The V gene lost 1 base and the J gene lost 9 bases, with 9 bases spanning the gap. Germline V gives CDR1 KGHDR, CDR2 SFDVKD. The CDR3 extends over 13 amino acids. Here the CDR3 reads CATSDFKWGEQFF. In DNA, the CDR3 is TGTGCCACCAGTGATTTCAAGTGGGGTGAGCAGTTCTTC.

The rearrangement links TRBV6-1 to TRBJ1-1, with a weak D call TRBD1 (5 bases). Trimming cost V 2 bases and J 5 bases, with 15 bases left between them. Germline assignment: CDR1 MNHNS and CDR2 SASEGT. There are 15 residues in the CDR3. In DNA, the CDR3 is TGTGCCAGCAGTGAAATGACAGTTCCGGGAACTGAAGCTTTCTTT. It encodes CASSEMTVPGTEAFF.

The gene calls are TRBV19 and TRBJ1-3; TRBD1 aligns across 8 bases. In germline, CDR1 is LNHDA, CDR2 SQIVND (reference sequence). This CDR3 has 14 amino acids. Germline trimming cut 8 bases from V and 5 bases from J; bases unmatched to any gene: 8. CDR3: CASATQGARNTIYF. The CDR3 coding sequence is TGTGCCAGTGCCACTCAGGGGGCGCGAAACACCATATATTTT.

The chain has TRBV14 and TRBJ1-6; 10 bases map to TRBD1. V dropped 4 bases and J dropped 7; count of bases not matched to a gene: 4. This CDR3 spans 15 amino acids. Germline CDR1 and CDR2: SGHDN and FVKESK. This CDR3 is CASSRGGQGNSPLHF. CDR3 DNA sequence: TGTGCCAGCAGCCGGGGGGGACAGGGGAATTCACCCCTCCACTTT.

The chain has TRBV18 and TRBJ2-7; 7 bases are shared with TRBD2. Germline CDR1 and CDR2: KGHSH and LQKENI. V lost 6 bases, J lost 2 bases, and 7 bases stayed unmatched. This CDR3 is built from 14 residues. This chain's CDR3 is CASSTGGLPYEQYF. Written as DNA, the CDR3 is TGTGCCAGCTCTACGGGGGGTTTACCCTACGAGCAGTACTTC.

The chain links TRBV7-8 to TRBJ1-3, with D possibly matching TRBD1 (6 bases). The germline CDR1 and CDR2 sequences are SGHVS and FQNEAQ. CDR3 length: 16 residues. V was clipped by 3 bases and J by 3 bases, with 15 bases between them. CDR3 nucleotides: TGTGCCAGCAGCTTCCCTACAGGGTCTGGTGGAAACACCATATATTTT. As protein: CASSFPTGSGGNTIYF.

The chain recombines TRBV28 with TRBJ1-5, with D perhaps matching TRBD1 (5 bases). The length of the CDR3 is 14 residues. V lost 6 bases and J lost 6, with 15 bases in between. The germline CDR1 and CDR2 sequences are MDHEN and SYDVKM. CDR3 DNA: TGTGCCAGCAGACCCCCGGGGGGAGGTCAGCCCCAGCATTTT. Its protein is CASRPPGGGQPQHF.

This clone appeared a single time. V gene TRBV18 combines with J gene TRBJ1-1; no definite D call. With 6 bases removed from V and 1 base from J, the gap between germline ends came to 18 bases. Per germline, CDR1 KGHSH and CDR2 LQKENI. The CDR3 covers 16 residues. The CDR3 protein is CASSTRLPTANTEAFF. The CDR3 nucleotides read TGTGCCAGCTCGACCAGGCTACCTACAGCGAACACTGAAGCTTTCTTT.

The chain carries TRBV19 and TRBJ1-6, with 8 positions matching TRBD1. Trimming took 7 bases from V and 9 from J; bases not matched to a gene: 8. The germline V gene encodes CDR1 LNHDA and CDR2 SQIVND (reference sequence). CDR3 length equals 14 residues. The CDR3 spells CASTPGQEISPLHF. CDR3 in DNA: TGTGCCAGTACCCCGGGACAGGAGATTTCACCCCTCCACTTT.

This clone is a singleton in its sample. V and J are TRBV5-5 and TRBJ2-4, with D hard to call. Germline V lookup: CDR1 SGHKS, CDR2 YYEKEE (reference sequence). V was clipped by 0 bases and J by 6 bases, with 10 bases between them. The CDR3 sequence is 14 residues long. The CDR3 nucleotides read TGTGCCAGCAGCTTGGATCGAAGAGGAAACATTCAGTACTTC. This encodes CASSLDRRGNIQYF.

J is TRBJ2-3 and V is TRBV6-2 or TRBV6-3; 8 bases agree with TRBD1. The CDR3 has 15 residues. Losses at the gene ends were 5 bases for V and 0 bases for J; bases not matched to a gene: 4. Germline V lookup: CDR1 MNHEY, CDR2 SVGEGT. CDR3: CASSPGQGSTDTQYF. The CDR3 DNA follows: TGTGCCAGCAGTCCCGGACAGGGCAGCACAGATACGCAGTATTTT.

The chain couples TRBV5-6 to TRBJ1-6; D may be TRBD1 (6 bases). CDR1 is SGHDT, CDR2 YYEEEE, per germline. V was pared by 0 bases and J by 7 bases, with 14 bases between. This CDR3 spans 16 amino acids. In nucleotides, the CDR3 is TGTGCCAGCAGCTTGGGCCCAGGGGTGCGGAATTCACCCCTCCACTTT. This codes for CASSLGPGVRNSPLHF.

This clone was seen a single time. The chain links TRBV14 to TRBJ2-7, with TRBD1 matching 7 bases. This CDR3 has 15 amino acids. V was clipped by 4 bases and J by 1 base; unmatched bases: 7. Germline V gene data show CDR1 as SGHDN and CDR2 as FVKESK. The CDR3: CASSPRQGPSYEQYF. DNA of the CDR3: TGTGCCAGCAGCCCCAGACAGGGACCATCCTACGAGCAGTACTTC.

The rearrangement uses TRBV30 and TRBJ1-3, with 9 bases identical to TRBD1. Looked up from germline, CDR1 is GTSNPN and CDR2 is SVGIG (reference sequence). J was trimmed by 3 bases and V by 3 bases; bases with no gene match: 3. CDR3 length: 14 amino acids. The DNA for the CDR3 is TGTGCCTGGAGCCCGACAGGGGGTGGAAACACCATATATTTT. It is translated as CAWSPTGGGNTIYF.

CDR3 in DNA: TGTGCCAGCGCCAGGGAGAGAGATACGCAGTATTTT. This translates into CASARERDTQYF. V gene TRBV11-2 combines with J gene TRBJ2-3; D possibly matches TRBD1 or TRBD2 (5 bases each). Trimming shortened V by 8 bases and J by 5 bases, and 11 bases separated the two germline ends. The CDR3 loop spans 12 amino acids. Germline V lookup: CDR1 SGHAT, CDR2 FQNNGV.

This rearrangement joins TRBV5-1 to TRBJ2-3; TRBD2 might be the D (5 bases). Deletions cut 6 bases from V and 0 bases from J, with 14 bases between. The CDR3 runs to 15 residues. CDR1 and CDR2 from the germline V gene are SGHRS and YFSETQ. Written as DNA, the CDR3 is TGCGCCAGCACCAAAGAGCGGCGTAGCACAGATACGCAGTATTTT. This gives the protein CASTKERRSTDTQYF.

The rearrangement joins TRBV6-5 to TRBJ1-5; D is uncertain. CDR3 size: 12 residues. Germline lookup yields CDR1 MNHEY and CDR2 SVGAGI. V gave up 7 bases and J gave up 6 bases, with 10 bases separating them. CDR3 DNA: TGTGCCAGCAACCGGGCGTTTCAGCCCCAGCATTTT. Translating it yields CASNRAFQPQHF.

The chain carries TRBV3-1 (or the pseudogene TRBV3-2) and TRBJ2-5; 7 nucleotides line up with TRBD2. Germline V gene data show CDR1 as LGHDT and CDR2 as YNNKEL (reference sequence). V gave up 2 bases and J gave up 3 bases; unmatched junction bases: 6. This CDR3 spans 15 amino acids. The CDR3 bases are TGTGCCAGCAGCCAATTGTGGGAGGGCGAAGAGACCCAGTACTTC. Residues: CASSQLWEGEETQYF.

This clone was seen only once. The chain uses TRBV5-6 and TRBJ1-2; D is unresolved. V was cut by 4 bases and J by 5 bases, with 15 bases left in between. Germline V gene data show CDR1 as SGHDT and CDR2 as YYEEEE. The CDR3 length is 14 residues. The CDR3 region has the DNA TGTGCCAGCAGCAGCCCGGGGAGGTCTTATGGCTACACCTTC. Translation: CASSSPGRSYGYTF.